The 2 T cell receptor beta chains reported below all come from one sample, sequenced in a study of T cells in Graves' hyperthyroidism and ophthalmopathy. RNA transcripts gave rise to amplified TCR beta CDR3 regions. An initial round of RT-PCR targeting the TCR CDR3 relied on the HTBI primer set. From the multiplex PCR reads, TCRdb called clonotypes with MiXCR, one entry per CDR3 protein. The table lists under 800,000 distinct CDR3 sequences, about 14% of them singletons. The sample comprised blood. The receptor set was obtained from a woman younger than 35 with Graves' hyperthyroidism.

This sequence joins TRBV5-1 and TRBJ2-4; D gene ambiguous. In germline, CDR1 is SGHRS, CDR2 YFSETQ. CDR3 length: 14 amino acids. V was cut by 0 bases and J by 6 bases, with 10 bases left in between. CDR3 in amino acids: CASSLVSTTNIQYF. The CDR3 bases are TGCGCCAGCAGCTTGGTTTCAACTACAAACATTCAGTACTTC.

Concerning this clonotype itself: This clone may be a read error of a much larger clone one base away. As DNA, the CDR3 is TGTGCCAGCAGTTTATCAAGACAGGGTGGTGAAAAACTGTCTTTT. Translation: CASSLSRQGGEKLSF. The chain uses TRBV12-3 or TRBV12-4 and TRBJ1-4; 7 nucleotides match TRBD1. CDR3 length equals 15 residues.